This paragraph covers one TCR beta chain sequence. The target of this receptor is not known. Within one base of it there is no much larger clone, and no base qualities were kept. Whole blood was collected in K2EDTA tubes by collaborating institutions according to the institutions' own protocols. Collaborator samples were shipped for TCRbeta analysis as frozen whole blood, isolated PBMCs, or DNA extracted from either sample type. The source of the sample is a study of blood T cell repertoires in COVID-19 (dated by TCRdb to about 2020). For the wider study: Samples from collaborators originated in the United States, Italy and Spain and spanned both the acute and convalescent phases of COVID-19. The repertoires were made available in a free public database intended to serve as a resource for research on the immune response to SARS-CoV-2. Samples came from the ongoing ImmuneRACE study (first 160 participants) plus 1,254 subjects from 6 global collaborators. A de-identified subject ID, COVID-19 status, age in years and sex were almost always included in the sample metadata. The material from the prospective study consisted of cDNA or gDNA derived from T cells, B-cell-depleted T cells, or PBMCs. Deeply sampled blood TCRbeta repertoires from subjects exposed to, actively infected with, or recovered from COVID-19 were included in the dataset. Where available, HLA class I and class II types were taken from metadata supplied by the sample provider and were not determined by assay-based typing.

The immunoSEQ Assay, a bias-controlled multiplex PCR, was used to amplify TCRbeta CDR3 regions from genomic DNA. The study's own analysis went as follows. Nucleated cell counts per sample were estimated from amplification of reference gene primers within the assay. Sequence reads were collapsed and filtered to measure the absolute abundance of every unique TCRbeta CDR3 rearrangement. Productive Simpson clonality was computed per sample as the square root of Simpson's diversity index over productive rearrangements. Imported from immuneACCESS, the table was reduced by TCRdb to in-frame sequences with V and J called. These copies leave out some clones; in studies compared against another copy, an unresolved V gene accounts for under half, and the cause of the remainder is not known. The D gene and trimming were derived from the DNA, and the V and J assignments and clone size from that table. The table for this sample lists around 94,000 clones; roughly 80% of them were counted only once. The ten most abundant clones make up 4% to 5.5% of the sample.

The paper as a whole reports these results and caveats: Clinical and demographic metadata were provided uncurated, with the amount varying by source and participant.

The sequence came from a human donor in a cohort sampled during active COVID-19. The sequencing input was peripheral blood.

The CDR3 region has the sequence CASSLRYEQYF. The DNA sequence is TGTGCCAGCAGCTTGCGGTACGAGCAGTACTTC. Here the chain combines TRBV7-9 and TRBJ2-7, with no confidently assigned D gene. The germline V gene (reference sequence) supplies CDR1 SEHNR and CDR2 FQNEAQ. The CDR3 covers 11 residues, taking in both the cysteine and the phenylalanine. Only the CDR3 DNA stays, 33 bases, in frame from base 1. At the junction V is shortened by 3 bases and J by 4 bases, with 4 bases in between.